These T cell receptor beta chains were read from a single sample in a study of T cell repertoires in cytomegalovirus infection. TCRdb reprocessed the reads via MiXCR and lists one record per CDR3 protein. The sample carries 750,000 to 900,000 distinct CDR3 sequences, 25% to 35% recorded once. Antigen specificity for these receptors is unknown. The source was cultured CD8+ T cells from PBMCs, collected from culture after CMV antigen stimulation. These receptors all come from a human donor in good health (CMV status not recorded). Some clones in this sample may be carry-over from other donors' samples. The CDR3 runs from the conserved cysteine through the conserved F or W. Each record gives: CDR3 length, V gene, J gene, clone size, D gene, CDR3 DNA, CDR3 protein. The D gene is left open where the match is weak. Size is stated for part of the rows, as once, few or many counts, or as a class when the clone is expanded.

len: 15
v_gene: TRBV5-6
j_gene: TRBJ2-1
abundance: few
d_gene: TRBD2
CDR3nt: TGTGCCAGCACTAGCGGGGGGATCCCTTACAATGAGCAGTTCTTC
CDR3aa: CASTSGGIPYNEQFF

len: 14
v_gene: TRBV7-9
j_gene: TRBJ1-1
abundance: NA
d_gene: NA
CDR3nt: TGTGCCAGCAGCGGGGAGGGTTCGAACACTGAAGCTTTCTTT
CDR3aa: CASSGEGSNTEAFF

len: 13
v_gene: TRBV27
j_gene: TRBJ1-1
abundance: NA
d_gene: NA
CDR3nt: TGTGCCAGCAGTTTATTTTTTCAGGGAGAAGCTTTCTTT
CDR3aa: CASSLFFQGEAFF

len: 15
v_gene: TRBV19
j_gene: TRBJ2-3
abundance: NA
d_gene: TRBD1
CDR3nt: TGTGCCAGTAGTATATTGGGACAGGACACAGATACGCAGTATTTT
CDR3aa: CASSILGQDTDTQYF

len: 14
v_gene: TRBV12-5
j_gene: TRBJ2-1
abundance: few
d_gene: TRBD2
CDR3nt: TGTGCTAGTGGTGGTAGCGGGGGGGCTGGTGAGCAGTTCTTC
CDR3aa: CASGGSGGAGEQFF

len: 15
v_gene: TRBV7-6
j_gene: TRBJ1-1
abundance: NA
d_gene: NA
CDR3nt: TGTGCCAGCAGCTTCCCCGGCAGGGTTAACGGAGAAGCTTTCTTT
CDR3aa: CASSFPGRVNGEAFF

len: 15
v_gene: TRBV20-1
j_gene: TRBJ2-7
abundance: NA
d_gene: TRBD1
CDR3nt: TGCAGTGCCCAGGAGGCTGACAGGGAGACCTACGAGCAGTACTTC
CDR3aa: CSAQEADRETYEQYF

len: 14
v_gene: TRBV12-3/TRBV12-4
j_gene: TRBJ1-1
abundance: many
d_gene: TRBD1
CDR3nt: TGTGCCAGCAGCTTTGGACAGGGTGGGACTGAAGCTTTCTTT
CDR3aa: CASSFGQGGTEAFF

len: 15
v_gene: TRBV7-9
j_gene: TRBJ1-2
abundance: NA
d_gene: NA
CDR3nt: TGTGCCAGCAGCTTAATGGGCGGAATTAACTATGGCTACACCTTC
CDR3aa: CASSLMGGINYGYTF

len: 15
v_gene: TRBV6-5
j_gene: TRBJ2-1
abundance: few
d_gene: NA
CDR3nt: TGTGCCAGCAGTTTCGACCCCGGGGGTTACAATGAGCAGTTCTTC
CDR3aa: CASSFDPGGYNEQFF

len: 15
v_gene: TRBV6-6
j_gene: TRBJ2-1
abundance: NA
d_gene: NA
CDR3nt: TGTGCCAGCAGTTTTCAGGCGACCTCCTACAATGAGCAGTTCTTC
CDR3aa: CASSFQATSYNEQFF

len: 15
v_gene: TRBV9
j_gene: TRBJ2-1
abundance: few
d_gene: TRBD2
CDR3nt: TGTGCCAGCAGCGTAGCCAGCGGGGGGAACAATGAGCAGTTCTTC
CDR3aa: CASSVASGGNNEQFF

len: 14
v_gene: TRBV28
j_gene: TRBJ2-5
abundance: few
d_gene: TRBD1
CDR3nt: TGTGCCAGCAAATACAGGGGGCCCCAAGAGACCCAGTACTTC
CDR3aa: CASKYRGPQETQYF

len: 12
v_gene: TRBV11-1
j_gene: TRBJ2-1
abundance: NA
d_gene: NA
CDR3nt: TGTGCCAGCAGCGTGAGTGTTACTGAGCAGTTCTTC
CDR3aa: CASSVSVTEQFF

len: 13
v_gene: TRBV5-1
j_gene: TRBJ2-5
abundance: NA
d_gene: NA
CDR3nt: TGCGCCAGCAGCCTGGGCGACGGGGAGACCCAGTACTTC
CDR3aa: CASSLGDGETQYF

len: 16
v_gene: TRBV11-2
j_gene: TRBJ2-7
abundance: NA
d_gene: NA
CDR3nt: TGTGCCAGCAGCTTAGCCTCTCCAGGGGATAACTACGAGCAGTACTTC
CDR3aa: CASSLASPGDNYEQYF

len: 15
v_gene: TRBV7-9
j_gene: TRBJ2-1
abundance: few
d_gene: NA
CDR3nt: TGTGCCAGCAGCCCTAGACAGGATGGGGCCAATGAGCAGTTCTTC
CDR3aa: CASSPRQDGANEQFF

len: 14
v_gene: TRBV25-1
j_gene: TRBJ1-3
abundance: few
d_gene: NA
CDR3nt: TGTGCCAGCAGTGATGATAGCCTTTGGAACACCATATATTTT
CDR3aa: CASSDDSLWNTIYF

len: 15
v_gene: TRBV11-2
j_gene: TRBJ2-1
abundance: NA
d_gene: NA
CDR3nt: TGTGCCAGCAGCAACAAGTTATCCTCCTACAATGAGCAGTTCTTC
CDR3aa: CASSNKLSSYNEQFF

len: 16
v_gene: TRBV7-2
j_gene: TRBJ2-1
abundance: many
d_gene: NA
CDR3nt: TGTGCCAGCAGCTTAGCGCTATGGGGACGGAACAATGAGCAGTTCTTC
CDR3aa: CASSLALWGRNNEQFF

len: 14
v_gene: TRBV7-9
j_gene: TRBJ2-3
abundance: few
d_gene: TRBD2
CDR3nt: TGTGCCAGCAGCTCCGGCGGTAGCCGGGGGGCGCAGTATTTT
CDR3aa: CASSSGGSRGAQYF

len: 14
v_gene: TRBV27
j_gene: TRBJ1-2
abundance: NA
d_gene: NA
CDR3nt: TGTGCCAGCAGTTTATCAACCGGGTTCTATGGCTACACCTTC
CDR3aa: CASSLSTGFYGYTF

len: 14
v_gene: TRBV4-2
j_gene: TRBJ2-3
abundance: few
d_gene: NA
CDR3nt: TGTGCCAGCAGCCCCGCGGGGAACACAGATACGCAGTATTTT
CDR3aa: CASSPAGNTDTQYF

len: 13
v_gene: TRBV7-6
j_gene: TRBJ2-2
abundance: few
d_gene: NA
CDR3nt: TGTGCCAGCAGGTTTCGGAGCACCGGGGAGCTGTTTTTT
CDR3aa: CASRFRSTGELFF

len: 14
v_gene: TRBV28
j_gene: TRBJ2-1
abundance: NA
d_gene: NA
CDR3nt: TGTGCCAGCAGTAGGACTACAGGGTATTATGAGCAGTTCTTC
CDR3aa: CASSRTTGYYEQFF

len: 15
v_gene: TRBV10-3
j_gene: TRBJ2-1
abundance: few
d_gene: TRBD2
CDR3nt: TGTGCCATCAGGGAAATAGCGGGGGGGCCAAATGAGCAGTTCTTC
CDR3aa: CAIREIAGGPNEQFF

len: 17
v_gene: TRBV29-1
j_gene: TRBJ2-3
abundance: NA
d_gene: NA
CDR3nt: TGCAGCGTTGAAGATCCCCTACTGACAACTAGCACAGATACGCAGTATTTT
CDR3aa: CSVEDPLLTTSTDTQYF

len: 17
v_gene: TRBV4-1
j_gene: TRBJ1-1
abundance: NA
d_gene: NA
CDR3nt: TGCGCCAGCAGCCAAGAGGCGAGGGGTTCTGGCGGAACTGAAGCTTTCTTT
CDR3aa: CASSQEARGSGGTEAFF

len: 12
v_gene: TRBV6-6
j_gene: TRBJ1-1
abundance: few
d_gene: NA
CDR3nt: TGTGCCAGCACTTACGGCCCCACTGAAGCTTTCTTT
CDR3aa: CASTYGPTEAFF

len: 14
v_gene: TRBV6-8
j_gene: TRBJ2-3
abundance: NA
d_gene: NA
CDR3nt: TGTGCCAGCGAGGAAGGCAGGGGGGCAGATACGCAGTATTTT
CDR3aa: CASEEGRGADTQYF

len: 14
v_gene: TRBV20-1
j_gene: TRBJ2-1
abundance: few
d_gene: TRBD2
CDR3nt: TGCAGTGCTCGGACTAGCGGGGTGTACAATGAGCAGTTCTTC
CDR3aa: CSARTSGVYNEQFF

len: 13
v_gene: TRBV14
j_gene: TRBJ1-1
abundance: few
d_gene: NA
CDR3nt: TGTGCCAGCAGCCAAGAAGAGGAAGATGAAGCTTTCTTT
CDR3aa: CASSQEEEDEAFF

len: 15
v_gene: TRBV7-9
j_gene: TRBJ2-1
abundance: many
d_gene: NA
CDR3nt: TGTGCCAGCAGCTTAGTGGGGGCTGTGGGTAATGAGCAGTTCTTC
CDR3aa: CASSLVGAVGNEQFF

len: 16
v_gene: TRBV5-4
j_gene: TRBJ1-5
abundance: NA
d_gene: TRBD1
CDR3nt: TGTGCCAGCAGCGCAAGGGGGCTCGAGGGCAATCAGCCCCAGCATTTT
CDR3aa: CASSARGLEGNQPQHF

len: 18
v_gene: TRBV3-1
j_gene: TRBJ1-5
abundance: NA
d_gene: NA
CDR3nt: TGTGCCAGCAGCCCCCATCGTCTCAACACCGGTTTAGATCAGCCCCAGCATTTT
CDR3aa: CASSPHRLNTGLDQPQHF

len: 14
v_gene: TRBV5-4
j_gene: TRBJ1-5
abundance: NA
d_gene: NA
CDR3nt: TGTGCCAGCAGCTTCTCGGGGGACGGTCAGCCCCAGCATTTT
CDR3aa: CASSFSGDGQPQHF

len: 17
v_gene: TRBV12-3/TRBV12-4
j_gene: TRBJ2-3
abundance: NA
d_gene: TRBD2
CDR3nt: TGTGCCAGCAGTTTTATAGCGGGGCTGCCGCCAGCAGATACGCAGTATTTT
CDR3aa: CASSFIAGLPPADTQYF

len: 19
v_gene: TRBV24-1
j_gene: TRBJ2-1
abundance: NA
d_gene: TRBD2
CDR3nt: TGTGCCACCAGTCAATCGGGACTAGCGGGGGGCCCTCAGAGGAATGAGCAGTTCTTC
CDR3aa: CATSQSGLAGGPQRNEQFF

len: 18
v_gene: TRBV6-2/TRBV6-3
j_gene: TRBJ2-1
abundance: NA
d_gene: TRBD1
CDR3nt: TGTGCCAGCAGTTACTCTCACCGCCGGGACAGTACCTTCAATGAGCAGTTCTTC
CDR3aa: CASSYSHRRDSTFNEQFF

len: 13
v_gene: TRBV6-6
j_gene: TRBJ2-6
abundance: few
d_gene: NA
CDR3nt: TGTGCCAGTCTCCAGACCGGGGCCAACGTCCTGACTTTC
CDR3aa: CASLQTGANVLTF

len: 18
v_gene: TRBV28
j_gene: TRBJ2-7
abundance: few
d_gene: TRBD2
CDR3nt: TGTGCCAGCAGTCTTAGCTGGACTAGCGGGGTGCATGGAGACGAGCAGTACTTC
CDR3aa: CASSLSWTSGVHGDEQYF

len: 13
v_gene: TRBV27
j_gene: TRBJ2-7
abundance: NA
d_gene: NA
CDR3nt: TGTGCCAGCAGTTGGGACATCAGCTACGAGCAGTACTTC
CDR3aa: CASSWDISYEQYF

len: 16
v_gene: TRBV5-6
j_gene: TRBJ2-1
abundance: NA
d_gene: TRBD2
CDR3nt: TGTGCCAGCAGCTGGACTAGCGGGGGCCCCGGGGATGAGCAGTTCTTC
CDR3aa: CASSWTSGGPGDEQFF

len: 13
v_gene: TRBV5-4
j_gene: TRBJ2-5
abundance: NA
d_gene: NA
CDR3nt: TGTGCCAGCAGCCCTCAGGATCAAGAGACCCAGTACTTC
CDR3aa: CASSPQDQETQYF

len: 15
v_gene: TRBV7-9
j_gene: TRBJ2-2
abundance: few
d_gene: NA
CDR3nt: TGTGCCAGCAGCTTCCAGATCGGGATCACCGGGGAGCTGTTTTTT
CDR3aa: CASSFQIGITGELFF

len: 15
v_gene: TRBV11-3
j_gene: TRBJ2-3
abundance: few
d_gene: NA
CDR3nt: TGTGCCAGCAGCCCAAGCGAATCTGAAACAGATACGCAGTATTTT
CDR3aa: CASSPSESETDTQYF

len: 12
v_gene: TRBV6-2/TRBV6-3
j_gene: TRBJ1-4
abundance: NA
d_gene: NA
CDR3nt: TGTGCCAGCAGTACCGCCGGGCCCCGATGGTTTTTT
CDR3aa: CASSTAGPRWFF

len: 17
v_gene: TRBV23-1
j_gene: TRBJ2-4
abundance: few
d_gene: TRBD1
CDR3nt: TGCGCCAGCAGTCAGAGCACAGGGGGCCTAGCCAAAAACATTCAGTACTTC
CDR3aa: CASSQSTGGLAKNIQYF

len: 16
v_gene: TRBV6-8
j_gene: TRBJ2-3
abundance: few
d_gene: NA
CDR3nt: TGTGCCAGCAGTTACTCGGGCGGATTGAGCACAGATACGCAGTATTTT
CDR3aa: CASSYSGGLSTDTQYF

len: 13
v_gene: TRBV4-1
j_gene: TRBJ2-1
abundance: NA
d_gene: TRBD2
CDR3nt: TGCGCCAGCCGACCGGGGGGGGCCAGTGAGCAGTTCTTC
CDR3aa: CASRPGGASEQFF

len: 16
v_gene: TRBV7-2
j_gene: TRBJ2-5
abundance: many
d_gene: TRBD2
CDR3nt: TGTGCCAGCAGCTTAGTGGGAGCGGGATCCCAAGAGACCCAGTACTTC
CDR3aa: CASSLVGAGSQETQYF

len: 12
v_gene: TRBV7-6
j_gene: TRBJ2-7
abundance: many
d_gene: NA
CDR3nt: TGTGCCAGCAGCTTAGTAGGCGACGAGCAGTACTTC
CDR3aa: CASSLVGDEQYF

len: 15
v_gene: TRBV5-6
j_gene: TRBJ1-1
abundance: NA
d_gene: NA
CDR3nt: TGTGCCAGCAGCTTGGTTGAGGGCATGAACACTGAAGCTTTCTTT
CDR3aa: CASSLVEGMNTEAFF

len: 15
v_gene: TRBV7-9
j_gene: TRBJ1-1
abundance: few
d_gene: TRBD1
CDR3nt: TGTGCCAGCAGCCCGTGGGGACAGCAGAACACTGAAGCTTTCTTT
CDR3aa: CASSPWGQQNTEAFF

len: 14
v_gene: TRBV27
j_gene: TRBJ2-5
abundance: NA
d_gene: NA
CDR3nt: TGTGCCAGCAGTTCCCCGCCGGTGCAAGAGACCCAGTACTTC
CDR3aa: CASSSPPVQETQYF

len: 13
v_gene: TRBV6-4
j_gene: TRBJ2-1
abundance: NA
d_gene: NA
CDR3nt: TGTGCCAGCAGTGTCCACCAGTACAATGAGCAGTTCTTC
CDR3aa: CASSVHQYNEQFF

len: 19
v_gene: TRBV6-5
j_gene: TRBJ1-1
abundance: few
d_gene: TRBD1
CDR3nt: TGTGCCAGCAGTTACTCGACAGGGGGGGCAAATGGGATGAACACTGAAGCTTTCTTT
CDR3aa: CASSYSTGGANGMNTEAFF

len: 16
v_gene: TRBV4-3
j_gene: TRBJ1-3
abundance: NA
d_gene: NA
CDR3nt: TGCGCCAGCAGCCAAGATTCCCAGGGGTCCGGAAACACCATATATTTT
CDR3aa: CASSQDSQGSGNTIYF

len: 17
v_gene: TRBV7-9
j_gene: TRBJ1-6
abundance: NA
d_gene: TRBD1
CDR3nt: TGTGCCAGCAGCTCGGCTACCGGGACAGGGAGGGATTCACCCCTCCACTTT
CDR3aa: CASSSATGTGRDSPLHF

len: 16
v_gene: TRBV7-2
j_gene: TRBJ1-5
abundance: NA
d_gene: TRBD1
CDR3nt: TGTGCCAGCAGCTCACAGGGGGCGCAGAAATTTCAGCCCCAGCATTTT
CDR3aa: CASSSQGAQKFQPQHF